The 15 T cell receptor beta chains reported below all come from one sample, sequenced in a study of CD8+CD57+ T cells in acquired aplastic anemia. Genomic DNA, serving as template, underwent TCR beta VDJ and CDR3 profiling. A single record per CDR3 protein comes from TCRdb applying MiXCR to the reads. Here the sample spans tens of thousands of distinct CDR3 sequences, over 55% being singletons. CD8+CD57+ cell expansion had been shown by flow cytometry in patients chosen for sequencing. What was sequenced was sorted CD4+, CD8+, or CD8+CD57+ T cells (not recorded which) from PBMCs. Receptor source: a human donor with aplastic anemia.

The rearrangement links TRBV2 to TRBJ1-2, with D unresolved. Germline assignment: CDR1 SNHLY and CDR2 FYNNEI. This CDR3 has 11 residues. V was trimmed by 6 bases and J by 8 bases, leaving 10 bases between them. The CDR3 protein is CASRIPRGYTF. CDR3 bases: TGTGCCAGCAGAATCCCTCGGGGCTACACCTTC.

This clonotype came up a few times. The chain links TRBV6-5 to TRBJ1-4; D perhaps matches TRBD1 (5 bases). Germline loops: CDR1 MNHEY, CDR2 SVGAGI. V was cut by 0 bases and J by 4 bases, with 9 bases left in between. The CDR3 has 15 residues. CDR3 in amino acids: CASSYSGGGNEKLFF. For the CDR3, the DNA is TGTGCCAGCAGTTACTCGGGGGGGGGTAATGAAAAACTGTTTTTT.

The chain is built from TRBV24-1 and TRBJ2-5; 8 bases fit TRBD2. Germline V CDR1 and CDR2: KGHDR, SFDVKD. The V and J ends lost 3 bases and 5 bases, in that order; junction bases with no gene match: 7. The CDR3 length is 15 residues. The CDR3 nucleotides are TGTGCCACCAGTGATCCGGGACTAGGTGTGGAGACCCAGTACTTC. This encodes CATSDPGLGVETQYF.

The table lists this clonotype with many counts. This chain uses TRBV5-4 with TRBJ1-4; D unclear. CDR3 length: 14 amino acids. The germline gives CDR1 SGHNT, CDR2 YYREEE (reference sequence). Trimming left V 0 bases short and J 2 bases short, with 5 bases between. The DNA for the CDR3 is TGTGCCAGCAGCTTGGGAGTCACTAATGAAAAACTGTTTTTT. This sequence encodes CASSLGVTNEKLFF.

The chain recombines TRBV6-5 with TRBJ2-2, with 7 bases aligning to TRBD2. The length of the CDR3 is 15 residues. CDR1 is MNHEY and CDR2 is SVGAGI in the germline V gene. V dropped 4 bases and J dropped 6; count of bases not matched to a gene: 8. DNA for the CDR3: TGTGCCAGCAGTTTGTTGGGAGGGAGGGCCGGGGAGCTGTTTTTT. Translated: CASSLLGGRAGELFF.

Ten or more counts support this clonotype. The chain uses TRBV12-3 or TRBV12-4 and TRBJ2-6; D not resolved. CDR3 length: 14 residues. Trimming pared 8 bases from V and 2 bases from J, leaving 10 bases between. The CDR3 coding sequence is TGTGCCAGCGGGAAGCAGGCTGGGGCCAACGTCCTGACTTTC. Its protein product is CASGKQAGANVLTF.

This clonotype was picked up a small number of times. V gene TRBV19 combines with J gene TRBJ1-2; no definite D call. The V end lost 3 bases, the J end lost 7 bases, and 12 bases lay between the germline ends. CDR3 length: 13 residues. Germline values: CDR1 LNHDA, CDR2 SQIVND (reference sequence). CDR3 sequence (DNA): TGTGCCAGTAGTATCGGGCAGATCGGTGGCTACACCTTC. It yields the protein CASSIGQIGGYTF.

This chain uses TRBV15 with TRBJ2-5; 10 bases fit TRBD1. J was trimmed by 1 base and V by 3 bases; bases with no gene match: 5. The CDR3 sequence is 16 residues long. Germline V gene data show CDR1 as LNHNV and CDR2 as YYDKDF (reference sequence). CDR3 in DNA: TGTGCCACCAGCAGGGGGACAGGGGCATTCCAAGAGACCCAGTACTTC. Translated, it gives CATSRGTGAFQETQYF.

A remark on this clonotype: A much larger clonotype is one base distant, so this may be a read error. The chain links TRBV6-5 to TRBJ1-1; D not resolved. The CDR3 extends over 13 amino acids. Germline CDR1 reads MNHEY; CDR2 reads SVGAGI. CDR3 DNA: TGTGCCAGCAGTTACTCTTTGAACACTGGAGCTTTCTTT. Protein product: CASSYSLNTGAFF.

The gene calls are TRBV15 and TRBJ2-7; no firm D call. This CDR3 spans 12 amino acids. The V gene's germline CDR1 is LNHNV and CDR2 YYDKDF (reference sequence). The CDR3: CATSRVGYEQYV. CDR3 coding DNA: TGTGCTACCAGCAGAGTTGGCTACGAGCAGTACGTC.

This rearrangement joins TRBV9 to TRBJ1-2; D gene uncertain. This CDR3 is 11 amino acids long. V lost 4 bases and J lost 4, with 5 bases in between. Germline CDR1 is SGDLS and CDR2 is YYNGEE. CDR3 DNA: TGTGCCAGCAGCACCGTCTATGGCTACACCTTC. Protein sequence: CASSTVYGYTF.

This sequence joins TRBV15 and TRBJ2-3; D gene ambiguous. Trimming stripped 4 bases from V and 0 bases from J, with 17 bases between. Germline V gene data show CDR1 as LNHNV and CDR2 as YYDKDF (reference sequence). The CDR3 sequence is 17 residues long. In DNA, the CDR3 is TGTGCCACCAGCAACCGGACCGACTCGGGTAGCACAGATACGCAGTATTTT. This encodes CATSNRTDSGSTDTQYF.

The chain combines TRBV29-1 with TRBJ1-1; 8 nucleotides align to TRBD1. CDR3 length: 13 amino acids. The germline gives CDR1 SQVTM, CDR2 ANQGSEA. J lost 1 base, V lost 8 bases, and 6 bases had no gene match. The CDR3 sequence is CSTSDRANTEAFF. For the CDR3, the DNA is TGCAGCACCTCGGACAGGGCGAACACTGAAGCTTTCTTT.

In this sample, this clonotype turned up a few times. CDR3 residues: CASSVDNYGYTF. CDR3 DNA: TGTGCCAGCAGCGTAGATAACTATGGCTACACCTTC. The chain carries TRBV9 and TRBJ1-2, with D hard to call. Trimming took off 0 bases at V and 1 base at J, with 1 base between the two ends. From germline, CDR1 is SGDLS and CDR2 YYNGEE. The CDR3 runs 12 residues.

The V and J genes are TRBV29-1 and TRBJ1-2; weak D call: TRBD1 (5 bases). Germline V gives CDR1 SQVTM, CDR2 ANQGSEA. The CDR3 length is 11 residues. The ends were cut back, 7 bases at V and 4 bases at J, with 10 bases in the middle. The CDR3 is CSGQGVYGYTF. CDR3 coding DNA: TGCAGCGGGCAGGGCGTCTATGGCTACACCTTC.